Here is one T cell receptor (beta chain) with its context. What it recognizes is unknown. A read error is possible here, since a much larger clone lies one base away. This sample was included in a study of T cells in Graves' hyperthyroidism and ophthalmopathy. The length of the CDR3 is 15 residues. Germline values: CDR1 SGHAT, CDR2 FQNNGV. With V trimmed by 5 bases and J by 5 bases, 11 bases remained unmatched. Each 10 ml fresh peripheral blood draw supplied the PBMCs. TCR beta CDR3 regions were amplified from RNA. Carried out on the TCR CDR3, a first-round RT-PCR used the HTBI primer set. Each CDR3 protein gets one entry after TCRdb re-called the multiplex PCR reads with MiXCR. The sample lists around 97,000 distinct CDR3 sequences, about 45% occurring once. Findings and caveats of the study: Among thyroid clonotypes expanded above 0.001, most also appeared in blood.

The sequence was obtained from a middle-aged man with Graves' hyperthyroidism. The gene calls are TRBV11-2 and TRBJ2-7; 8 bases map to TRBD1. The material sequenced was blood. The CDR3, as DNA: TGTGCCAGCAGCCCGCCGGGACAGGAGATCGACGAGCAGTACTTC. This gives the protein CASSPPGQEIDEQYF.